This entry describes one T cell receptor (beta chain). This CDR3 comprises 12 residues. Germline loops: CDR1 GTSNPN, CDR2 SVGIG (reference sequence). V was clipped by 0 bases and J by 7 bases, with 7 bases between them. This entry belongs to a study of blood T cell repertoires in COVID-19. Across the whole study: The United States, Italy and Spain supplied acute and convalescent COVID-19 samples. PBMCs, B-cell-depleted T cells, or T cells provided the cDNA or gDNA that made up the material.

Original analysis: Quantification of nucleated cells was approximated via reference gene primer amplification. The method was immunoSEQ multiplex PCR; TCRdb's version includes in-frame clones alone and lacks a portion of them. V and J calls and clone size follow that table, whereas D and trimming were derived from the DNA. The sample carries fewer than 180,000 clones, 87% recorded once. The receptor was derived from a woman aged 55-70 years with active or convalescent COVID-19. The chain couples TRBV30 to TRBJ2-1; unclear D gene. The specimen sequenced was peripheral blood. The CDR3: CAWSVNPNEQFF. Here the CDR3 DNA reads TGTGCCTGGAGTGTAAATCCGAATGAGCAGTTCTTC.